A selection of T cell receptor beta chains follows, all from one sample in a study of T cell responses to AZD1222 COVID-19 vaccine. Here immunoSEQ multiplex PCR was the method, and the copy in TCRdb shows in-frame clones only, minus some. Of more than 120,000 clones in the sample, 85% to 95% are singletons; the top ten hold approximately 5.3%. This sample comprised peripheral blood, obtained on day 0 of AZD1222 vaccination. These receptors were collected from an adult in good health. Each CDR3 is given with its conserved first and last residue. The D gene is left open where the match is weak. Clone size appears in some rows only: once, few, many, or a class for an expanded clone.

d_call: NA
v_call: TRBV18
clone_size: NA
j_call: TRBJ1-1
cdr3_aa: CASSPRRGGNTEAFF
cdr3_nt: TGTGCCAGCTCACCTCGACGAGGGGGAAACACTGAAGCTTTCTTT

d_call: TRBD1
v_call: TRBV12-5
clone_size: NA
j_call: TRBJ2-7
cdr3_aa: CASGRPGTGAYEQYF
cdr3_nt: TGTGCTAGTGGTAGACCCGGGACAGGAGCCTACGAGCAGTACTTC

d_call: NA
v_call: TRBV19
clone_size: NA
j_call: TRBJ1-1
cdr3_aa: CASSIDLTERLGEAFF
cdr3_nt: TGTGCCAGTAGTATAGATCTCACAGAACGGTTGGGTGAAGCTTTCTTT

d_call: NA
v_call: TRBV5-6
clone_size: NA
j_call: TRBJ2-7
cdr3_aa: CASSPEGLGYEQYF
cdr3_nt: TGTGCCAGCAGCCCGGAGGGGTTGGGCTACGAGCAGTACTTC

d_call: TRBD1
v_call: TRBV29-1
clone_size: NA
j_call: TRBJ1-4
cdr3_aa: CSVRQGASGEKLFF
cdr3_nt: TGCAGCGTTAGACAGGGGGCTTCGGGTGAAAAACTGTTTTTT

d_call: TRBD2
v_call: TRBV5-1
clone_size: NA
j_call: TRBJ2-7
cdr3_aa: CASSLGPSGSSSYEQYF
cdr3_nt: TGCGCCAGCAGCTTGGGGCCTAGCGGGTCTAGCTCCTACGAGCAGTACTTC

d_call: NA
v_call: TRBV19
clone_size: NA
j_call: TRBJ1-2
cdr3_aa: CASRMTAANYGYTF
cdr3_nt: TGTGCCAGTAGGATGACAGCCGCTAACTATGGCTACACCTTC

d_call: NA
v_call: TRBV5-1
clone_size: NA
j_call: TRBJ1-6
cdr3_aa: CASSGTGDSPLHF
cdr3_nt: TGCGCCAGCAGTGGCACTGGGGATTCACCCCTCCACTTT

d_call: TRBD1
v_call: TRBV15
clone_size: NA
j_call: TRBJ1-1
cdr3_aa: CATRGQGGTEAFF
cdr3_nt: TGTGCCACCAGAGGACAGGGGGGGACTGAAGCTTTCTTT

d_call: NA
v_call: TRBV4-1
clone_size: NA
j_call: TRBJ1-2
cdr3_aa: CASSHNDLNYGYTF
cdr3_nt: TGCGCCAGCAGCCATAACGACCTTAACTATGGCTACACCTTC

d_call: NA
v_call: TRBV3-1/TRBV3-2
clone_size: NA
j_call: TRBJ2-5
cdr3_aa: CASSQKVGQLTVAKTQYF
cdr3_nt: TGTGCCAGCAGCCAAAAGGTCGGACAGCTCACCGTTGCGAAGACCCAGTACTTC

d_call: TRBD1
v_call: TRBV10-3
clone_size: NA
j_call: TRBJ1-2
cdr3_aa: CAISGRDRTNYGYTF
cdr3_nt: TGTGCCATCAGTGGCCGGGACAGGACTAACTATGGCTACACCTTC

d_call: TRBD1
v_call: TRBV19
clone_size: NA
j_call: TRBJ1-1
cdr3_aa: CASSQDRANTEAFF
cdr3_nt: TGTGCCAGTAGTCAGGACAGGGCAAACACTGAAGCTTTCTTT

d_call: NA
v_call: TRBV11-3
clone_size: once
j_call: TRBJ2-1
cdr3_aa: CASSLGRYNEQFF
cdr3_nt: TGTGCCAGCAGCTTGGGCCGCTACAATGAGCAGTTCTTC

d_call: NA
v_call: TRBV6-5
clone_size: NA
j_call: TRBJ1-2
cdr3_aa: CASSYEGPYGYTF
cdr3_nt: TGTGCCAGCAGTTACGAGGGCCCCTATGGCTACACCTTC

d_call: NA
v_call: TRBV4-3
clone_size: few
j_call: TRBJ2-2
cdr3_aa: CASSQAPATGELFF
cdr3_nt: TGCGCCAGCAGCCAAGCCCCAGCCACCGGGGAGCTGTTTTTT

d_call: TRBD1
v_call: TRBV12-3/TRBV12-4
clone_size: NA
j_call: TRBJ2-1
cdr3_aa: CASLRTGADEQFF
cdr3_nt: TGTGCCAGCCTCCGGACAGGGGCGGATGAGCAGTTCTTC

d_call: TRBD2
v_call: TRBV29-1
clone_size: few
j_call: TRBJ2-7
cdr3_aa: CSVRTSGATYEQYF
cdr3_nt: TGCAGCGTGCGGACTAGCGGCGCAACCTACGAGCAGTACTTC

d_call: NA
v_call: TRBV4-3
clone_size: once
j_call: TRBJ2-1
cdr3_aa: CASSQESLPYNEQFF
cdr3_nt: TGCGCCAGCAGCCAAGAGTCCCTTCCCTACAATGAGCAGTTCTTC

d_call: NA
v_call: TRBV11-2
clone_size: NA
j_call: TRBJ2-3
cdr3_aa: CASSLDFGESSRDTQYF
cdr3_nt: TGTGCCAGCAGCTTAGATTTTGGAGAGAGTTCGAGGGATACGCAGTATTTT

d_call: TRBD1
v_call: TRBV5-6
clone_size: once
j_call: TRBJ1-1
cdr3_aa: CASSLAGTGGTEAFF
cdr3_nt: TGTGCCAGCAGCTTAGCCGGGACAGGGGGCACTGAAGCTTTCTTT

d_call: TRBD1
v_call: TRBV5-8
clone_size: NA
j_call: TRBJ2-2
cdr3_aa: CASRGQGAGELFF
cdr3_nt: TGTGCCAGCAGGGGACAGGGGGCCGGGGAGCTGTTTTTT

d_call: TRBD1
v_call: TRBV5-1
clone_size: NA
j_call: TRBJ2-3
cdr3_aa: CASSPGQVRDTQYF
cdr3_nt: TGCGCCAGCAGTCCCGGACAGGTGCGTGATACGCAGTATTTT

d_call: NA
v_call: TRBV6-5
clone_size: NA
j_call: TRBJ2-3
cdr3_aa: CASSFQGLPDTQYF
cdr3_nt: TGTGCCAGCAGTTTTCAGGGGTTGCCAGATACGCAGTATTTT